The 13 T cell receptor beta chains listed next were all sequenced from one sample in a study of blood T cells in healthy people across ages. Next came a second PCR, run for about 7 to 12 cycles, which used a sample-barcoded 5' primer along with a J-beta primer mix. MiXCR, applied by TCRdb to the 5' RACE reads, yields one record per CDR3 protein. The sample records about 780,000 distinct CDR3 sequences, 46% being singletons. The specimen sequenced was blood. The receptors originated from a man at least 80 years old in good health.

This rearrangement joins TRBV7-9 to TRBJ2-7; D is perhaps TRBD1 (5 bases). Germline V gene lookup returns CDR1 SEHNR and CDR2 FQNEAQ (reference sequence). Trimming cost V 1 base and J 3 bases, with 28 bases left between them. The CDR3 spans 20 residues. The CDR3 coding sequence is TGTGCCAGCAGCTTAGTCGAACCAGGGCTTGGTCGCGGAGAAGACTACGAGCAGTACTTC. This translates into CASSLVEPGLGRGEDYEQYF.

This clonotype appeared many times. The J gene is TRBJ2-3, the V gene TRBV7-2; 9 positions match TRBD1. This CDR3 spans 16 amino acids. J lost 1 base, V lost 5 bases, and 7 bases had no gene match. The germline V gene encodes CDR1 SGHTA and CDR2 FQGNSA. CDR3 loop: CASSVTGGAGTDTQYF. In nucleotides, the CDR3 is TGTGCCAGCAGCGTTACAGGGGGCGCCGGCACAGATACGCAGTATTTT.

The chain combines TRBV20-1 with TRBJ2-2; tentative D call: TRBD1 (5 bases). The CDR3 consists of 13 residues. Germline CDR1 DFQATT, CDR2 SNEGSKA (reference sequence). Trimming shortened V by 0 bases and J by 4 bases, and 6 bases separated the two germline ends. CDR3 coding DNA: TGCAGTGCTAGAGAAACAGGCACCGGGGAGCTGTTTTTT. It translates to CSARETGTGELFF.

This clonotype was recorded a few times. The chain combines TRBV3-1 with TRBJ2-1, with 8 bases aligning to TRBD1. After removal of 0 bases from V and 8 bases from J, the junction contained 9 bases not matched to a gene. Germline-derived CDR1 and CDR2 are LGHDT and YNNKEL (reference sequence). The CDR3 spans 16 residues. The CDR3 reads CASSQDWAGGLYEQFF. The CDR3 DNA is TGTGCCAGCAGCCAAGATTGGGCAGGGGGCCTCTATGAGCAGTTCTTC.

This sequence joins TRBV5-1 and TRBJ2-5; no firm D call. Germline CDR1 reads SGHRS; CDR2 reads YFSETQ. Trimming took off 0 bases at V and 1 base at J, with 13 bases between the two ends. The CDR3 length is 16 residues. The CDR3 DNA reads as TGCGCCAGCAGCTTGGGCGTAGGAGCCCTCCAAGAGACCCAGTACTTC. Amino acids: CASSLGVGALQETQYF.

Notes on this clonotype: Germline and junction disagree at one end, which may indicate a read error. CDR3 loop: CAGSRGTVSYEQYF. CDR3 in DNA: TGTGCCGGCAGTCGAGGGACGGTCTCCTACGAGCAGTACTTC. This chain uses TRBV6-2 or TRBV6-3 with TRBJ2-7; D possibly matches TRBD1 or TRBD2 (5 bases each). The CDR3 runs to 14 residues. Per the germline V gene, CDR1 is MNHEY and CDR2 is SVGEGT.

The chain carries TRBV11-3 and TRBJ2-3, with a possible D match to TRBD2 (5 bases). Germline assignment: CDR1 SGHNT and CDR2 YENEEA. V was pared by 6 bases and J by 5 bases, with 24 bases between. The CDR3 has 17 residues. The CDR3 spells CASRKEAGNPAGDTQYF. The DNA of the CDR3 is TGTGCCAGCAGAAAGGAGGCCGGAAACCCCGCCGGAGATACGCAGTATTTT.

This clonotype was counted many times. The chain carries TRBV27 and TRBJ2-6; D unclear. The CDR3 runs 14 residues. Germline V CDR1 and CDR2: MNHEY, SMNVEV (reference sequence). Trimming stripped 1 base from V and 1 base from J, with 2 bases between. CDR3 residues: CASSLFSGANVLTF. CDR3 sequence (DNA): TGTGCCAGCAGTTTATTTTCTGGGGCCAACGTCCTGACTTTC.

The chain is built from TRBV7-9 and TRBJ2-5; 7 positions agree with TRBD1. After removal of 4 bases from V and 5 bases from J, the junction contained 7 bases not matched to a gene. The germline V gene encodes CDR1 SEHNR and CDR2 FQNEAQ (reference sequence). The CDR3 totals 14 residues. CDR3 sequence (DNA): TGTGCCAGCAGCTATAGGACAGGAGGCGAGACCCAGTACTTC. It translates to CASSYRTGGETQYF.

This clonotype was counted ten times or more. The rearrangement links TRBV4-1 to TRBJ2-1; tentatively, D is TRBD2 (5 bases). CDR1 is MGHRA and CDR2 is YSYEKL in the germline V gene. Trimming removed 0 bases at V and 10 bases at J, with 16 bases between. CDR3 size: 15 residues. In DNA, the CDR3 is TGCGCCAGCAGCCAAGACCGGGGTTTCGGAGAAGAGCAGTTCTTC. Translating gives CASSQDRGFGEEQFF.

V and J are TRBV24-1 and TRBJ2-2, with 9 bases matching TRBD2. The CDR3 extends over 15 amino acids. V lost 3 bases to trimming and J lost 6 bases; unmatched junction nucleotides: 4. Germline V gene lookup returns CDR1 KGHDR and CDR2 SFDVKD. The CDR3 coding sequence is TGTGCCACCAGTGATCGTAGCGGGAGTGCCGGGGAGCTGTTTTTT. As protein: CATSDRSGSAGELFF.

This clonotype was seen more than once but under ten times. The chain combines TRBV24-1 with TRBJ1-2; maybe TRBD1 (6 bases). V gave up 4 bases and J gave up 5 bases, with 13 bases separating them. The CDR3 contains 14 residues. Germline CDR1 reads KGHDR; CDR2 reads SFDVKD. The CDR3 coding sequence is TGTGCCACCAGTGACAACAGGGCGGGGTATGGCTACACCTTC. It yields the protein CATSDNRAGYGYTF.

The chain links TRBV9 to TRBJ2-2, with 10 bases identical to TRBD2. Germline V CDR1 and CDR2: SGDLS, YYNGEE. With V trimmed by 0 bases and J by 5 bases, 7 bases remained unmatched. This CDR3 region has 17 residues. CDR3 region: CASSVDLGTSATGELFF. DNA of the CDR3: TGTGCCAGCAGCGTAGATCTAGGGACTAGCGCAACCGGGGAGCTGTTTTTT.